The 25 T cell receptor beta chains reported below all come from one sample, sequenced in a study of glioma-infiltrating T cells after dendritic cell vaccination. Clones were sequenced by immunoSEQ multiplex PCR, and TCRdb holds only the in-frame ones, with some missing. The sample has 85,000 to 110,000 clones; around 81% are singletons. This material consisted of blood, taken before dendritic cell vaccination. These receptors originate from a human donor with glioblastoma.

The chain employs TRBV6-5 and TRBJ2-3; 10 nucleotides agree with TRBD1. CDR3 length equals 15 residues. Per the germline V gene, CDR1 is MNHEY and CDR2 is SVGAGI. Germline trimming cut 6 bases from V and 2 bases from J; bases unmatched to any gene: 5. The DNA for the CDR3 is TGTGCCAGCAGGCCCGGGACAGGGGCCACAGATACGCAGTATTTT. It specifies CASRPGTGATDTQYF.

The J gene is TRBJ2-1, the V gene TRBV5-4; D might be TRBD1 (6 bases). CDR1 is SGHNT and CDR2 is YYREEE in the germline V gene (reference sequence). This CDR3 has 12 residues. V gave up 0 bases and J gave up 12 bases, with 10 bases separating them. The CDR3 DNA follows: TGTGCCAGCAGCTTGGACAGAGGGGGGCAGTTCTTC. This codes for CASSLDRGGQFF. Looking up the rest from reference TRBV5-4 and TRBJ2-1 gives the full variable domain: ETGVTQSPTHLIKTRGQQVTLRCSSQSGHNTVSWYQQALGQGPQFIFQYYREEENGRGNFPPRFSGLQFPNYSSELNVNALELDDSALYLCASSLDRGGQFFGPGTRLTVL.

This clone occurred once. The chain uses TRBV6-5 and TRBJ1-6; 7 bases fit TRBD1. With 10 bases clipped from V and 7 bases from J, the junction kept 10 bases outside the gene matches. CDR3 length equals 14 residues. Germline V gives CDR1 MNHEY, CDR2 SVGAGI. CDR3 region: CATHRGTANSPLHF. The CDR3 DNA reads TGTGCCACCCATCGTGGGACAGCAAATTCACCCCTCCACTTT.

This clone was observed a few times. The chain couples TRBV11-3 to TRBJ2-7, with unresolved D. Germline loops: CDR1 SGHNT, CDR2 YENEEA. The CDR3 spans 14 residues. V lost 2 bases to trimming and J lost 3 bases, with 11 bases between them. The CDR3 protein is CASSLPAGRYEQYF. CDR3 nucleotide sequence: TGTGCCAGCAGCTTACCAGCAGGCCGCTACGAGCAGTACTTC.

This chain links TRBV19 with TRBJ1-2, with D unclear. The CDR3 covers 13 residues. Trimming took 3 bases from V and 7 from J, leaving 12 bases between them. The germline V gene encodes CDR1 LNHDA and CDR2 SQIVND (reference sequence). Written as DNA, the CDR3 is TGTGCCAGTAGTATCCTCGGGGATTCTGGCTACACCTTC. It is translated as CASSILGDSGYTF.

This clone was recorded only once. This chain links TRBV7-2 with TRBJ2-5; the match to TRBD1 covers 8 bases. CDR3 length: 16 amino acids. V lost 2 bases, J lost 4 bases, and 9 bases stayed unmatched. In germline, CDR1 is SGHTA, CDR2 FQGNSA. The CDR3 region is CASSLPGRGRGETQYF. As DNA, the CDR3 is TGTGCCAGCAGCTTACCTGGCAGGGGGCGAGGAGAGACCCAGTACTTC.

The chain has TRBV2 and TRBJ1-5; 7 bases are shared with TRBD1. The CDR3 has 15 residues. Trimming removed 5 bases from V and 4 bases from J; junction bases left unmatched: 8. Per the germline V gene, CDR1 is SNHLY and CDR2 is FYNNEI. Written as DNA, the CDR3 is TGTGCCAGCAGTCTTTTCAGGGGGATAAATCAGCCCCAGCATTTT. This gives the protein CASSLFRGINQPQHF.

This clone was found a few times. This chain uses TRBV19 with TRBJ1-3; D is unclear. Trimming pared 6 bases from V and 1 base from J, leaving 7 bases between. CDR1 is LNHDA and CDR2 is SQIVND in the germline V gene (reference sequence). The CDR3 length is 13 residues. CDR3 coding DNA: TGTGCCAGTAGCGGGGTTTCTGGAAACACCATATATTTT. Encoded protein: CASSGVSGNTIYF.

This clone occurred a few times. At one of its ends the junction is not consistent with the germline gene, which may arise from a read error. The chain has TRBV5-3 and TRBJ2-7; 12 bases match TRBD1. TRBV5-3 is identified as an open reading frame with a role that is uncertain. The CDR3 consists of 15 residues. The CDR3 here is CASSLWGTGGNEQYF. CDR3 DNA sequence: TGTGCCAGCAGCTTGTGGGGGACAGGGGGCAACGAGCAGTACTTC.

The gene calls are TRBV9 and TRBJ1-2, with a weak D call TRBD1 (5 bases). The CDR3 runs to 13 residues. Trimming removed 3 bases at V and 8 bases at J, with 14 bases between. Germline loops: CDR1 SGDLS, CDR2 YYNGEE. In nucleotides, the CDR3 is TGTGCCAGCAGCGAGACAGTAAGCGGGGGCTACACCTTC. Amino acid sequence: CASSETVSGGYTF.

Here the CDR3 reads CASSASGVQETQYF. For the CDR3, the DNA is TGTGCCAGCAGCGCCTCGGGGGTCCAAGAGACCCAGTACTTC. The chain joins TRBV7-3 to TRBJ2-5; D is possibly TRBD2 (6 bases). Germline CDR1 SGHTA, CDR2 FQGTGA. Deletions cut 5 bases from V and 1 base from J, with 11 bases between. This CDR3 is 14 amino acids long.

This rearrangement joins TRBV5-6 to TRBJ1-2; no clear D. The CDR3 extends over 11 amino acids. Germline assignment: CDR1 SGHDT and CDR2 YYEEEE. V was trimmed by 2 bases and J by 3 bases, leaving 2 bases between them. The DNA of the CDR3 is TGTGCCAGCAGCTTCGACTATGGCTACACCTTC. Translating gives CASSFDYGYTF.

This chain connects TRBV7-2 to TRBJ1-6; D is ambiguous. Germline V gives CDR1 SGHTA, CDR2 FQGNSA. Trimming pared 5 bases from V and 4 bases from J, leaving 9 bases between. This CDR3 region has 14 residues. CDR3 coding DNA: TGTGCCAGCAGCGACCGGGAATATAATTCACCCCTCCACTTT. It yields the protein CASSDREYNSPLHF.

In this sample, this clone turned up a few times. The CDR3 region has the DNA TGTGCCAGCAGCCCGCACGGGTCGACCTACGAGCAGTACTTC. It codes for CASSPHGSTYEQYF. This chain uses TRBV7-2 with TRBJ2-7; D unresolved. The V gene lost 5 bases and the J gene lost 2 bases, with 13 bases spanning the gap. The CDR3 loop spans 14 amino acids. CDR1 and CDR2 (germline): SGHTA, FQGNSA.

V gene TRBV30 combines with J gene TRBJ1-6; D ambiguous. The CDR3 length is 14 residues. Trimming took 3 bases from V and 0 from J, leaving 6 bases between them. Germline CDR1 GTSNPN, CDR2 SVGIG (reference sequence). CDR3 residues: CAWSRSSYNSPLHF. The CDR3, as DNA: TGTGCCTGGAGCCGGAGCTCCTATAATTCACCCCTCCACTTT.

The chain uses TRBV7-9 and TRBJ2-2, with 8 bases that match TRBD1. V lost 5 bases to trimming and J lost 7 bases; unmatched junction nucleotides: 9. Germline V CDR1 and CDR2: SEHNR, FQNEAQ (reference sequence). The CDR3 length is 15 residues. Here the CDR3 DNA reads TGTGCCAGCAGCCCAATCGGACAGGGTGGCGGGGAGCTGTTTTTT. Its translation is CASSPIGQGGGELFF.

V usage is TRBV6-1 and J usage is TRBJ1-4; 7 bases map to TRBD1. Germline lookup yields CDR1 MNHNS and CDR2 SASEGT. The J segment lost 7 bases and the V segment lost 2 bases, leaving 7 bases of the junction unmatched. The CDR3 loop spans 15 amino acids. The CDR3 sequence: CASSEWFQGGEKLFF. In nucleotides, the CDR3 is TGTGCCAGCAGTGAATGGTTCCAGGGGGGTGAAAAACTGTTTTTT.

This chain uses TRBV5-4 with TRBJ1-2; 8 bases map to TRBD1. The ends lost 3 bases at V and 7 bases at J; junction bases unmatched: 8. Germline lookup yields CDR1 SGHNT and CDR2 YYREEE (reference sequence). The CDR3 sequence is 14 residues long. The CDR3 loop reads CASSSDRASSGYTF. As DNA, the CDR3 is TGTGCCAGCAGCTCGGACAGGGCGTCCTCTGGCTACACCTTC.

CDR3: CASSSTRQANSPLHF. The CDR3 region has the DNA TGTGCCAGCAGCTCCACCCGACAGGCTAATTCACCCCTCCACTTT. This chain uses TRBV7-9 with TRBJ1-6; D is possibly TRBD1 (6 bases). The CDR3 extends over 15 amino acids. Germline V gene lookup returns CDR1 SEHNR and CDR2 FQNEAQ (reference sequence). Deletions cut 4 bases from V and 6 bases from J, with 13 bases between.

This rearrangement joins TRBV5-8 to TRBJ1-5; 11 bases map to TRBD1. The CDR3 spans 15 residues. The germline gives CDR1 SGHTS, CDR2 YDEGEE. J lost 5 bases, V lost 4 bases, and 5 bases had no gene match. DNA for the CDR3: TGTGCCAGCAGCCCTAGGACAGGGGGCTATCAGCCCCAGCATTTT. This translates into CASSPRTGGYQPQHF.

The gene calls are TRBV11-2 and TRBJ2-7; TRBD2 is a possible D gene (7 bases). V lost 5 bases and J 4 bases, leaving 18 bases between the germline ends. CDR3 length: 15 residues. Germline CDR1 SGHAT, CDR2 FQNNGV. In DNA form, the CDR3 reads TGTGCCAGCAGCCGCCCAGGCGGGGGCCGATACGAGCAGTACTTC. Amino acid sequence: CASSRPGGGRYEQYF.

This chain connects TRBV2 to TRBJ2-7; a weak D match, TRBD1 (5 bases). This CDR3 is built from 13 residues. Germline CDR1 SNHLY, CDR2 FYNNEI. The V gene lost 0 bases and the J gene lost 3 bases, with 6 bases spanning the gap. The CDR3 reads CASSEAGLYEQYF. CDR3 DNA: TGTGCCAGCAGTGAAGCGGGGCTCTACGAGCAGTACTTC.

V and J are TRBV18 and TRBJ1-1; TRBD1 is a possible D gene (6 bases). This CDR3 has 15 amino acids. Germline V lookup: CDR1 KGHSH, CDR2 LQKENI. Trimming removed 2 bases at V and 0 bases at J, with 10 bases between. This CDR3 is CASSPVDRMNTEAFF. CDR3 DNA sequence: TGTGCCAGCTCACCAGTGGACAGAATGAACACTGAAGCTTTCTTT.

This clone has more than one count but fewer than ten. The rearrangement joins TRBV14 to TRBJ1-3, with no clear D. CDR1 is SGHDN and CDR2 is FVKESK in the germline V gene. The CDR3 has 15 amino acids. Trimming took 4 bases from V and 4 from J, leaving 14 bases between them. The CDR3 sequence: CASSPSMGHGNTIYF. CDR3 DNA: TGTGCCAGCAGCCCGTCCATGGGCCACGGAAACACCATATATTTT.

Concerning this clone: This may be a read error, as it is one base from a much larger clone. The J gene is TRBJ1-4, the V gene TRBV7-9; the D gene is possibly TRBD1 (5 bases). The CDR3 has 14 amino acids. Germline CDR1 SEHNR, CDR2 FQNEAQ (reference sequence). Between the trimmed V and J ends, which lost 5 bases and 0 bases, there was a span of 7 bases. The DNA for the CDR3 is TGTGCCAGCAGCCAGACAGCAACTAATGAAAAACTGTTTTTT. This sequence encodes CASSQTATNEKLFF.